The sample holds a few counts of the clone carrying this TCR beta chain. Its antigen remains unknown. Clones were sequenced by immunoSEQ multiplex PCR, and TCRdb holds only the in-frame ones, with some missing. The sample lists 80,000 to 100,000 clones, around 92% occurring once. The record originates from a study of OX40 agonist ivuxolimab in advanced cancers. Study at large: At doses from 0.01 to 10 mg/kg, patients were given intravenous ivuxolimab every 2 weeks. Participants, approximately 81% male, averaged approximately 65 years of age, ranging from about 23 to 80. Partial responses occurred in Three dose-escalation patients, one with hepatocellular carcinoma and two with cutaneous melanoma. Study outcomes and limitations: Circulating CD4+ and CD8+ T cells showed clonal expansion by week 6 at 0.1 to 3.0 mg/kg.

The CDR3 loop spans 15 amino acids. CDR1 is LGHNT and CDR2 is FRNRAP in the germline V gene. Trimming removed 0 bases at V and 0 bases at J, with 6 bases between. The V gene is TRBV12-5, the J gene TRBJ1-5; D is unresolved. The source was CD4+ or CD8+ T cells sorted from blood, collected in a trial of the OX40 agonist ivuxolimab. The sequence was obtained from an adult with an advanced solid tumor such as melanoma, head and neck, liver or kidney cancer. The CDR3 bases are TGTGCTAGTGGTTTGGTAAGAGATAGCAATCAGCCCCAGCATTTT. This sequence encodes CASGLVRDSNQPQHF.